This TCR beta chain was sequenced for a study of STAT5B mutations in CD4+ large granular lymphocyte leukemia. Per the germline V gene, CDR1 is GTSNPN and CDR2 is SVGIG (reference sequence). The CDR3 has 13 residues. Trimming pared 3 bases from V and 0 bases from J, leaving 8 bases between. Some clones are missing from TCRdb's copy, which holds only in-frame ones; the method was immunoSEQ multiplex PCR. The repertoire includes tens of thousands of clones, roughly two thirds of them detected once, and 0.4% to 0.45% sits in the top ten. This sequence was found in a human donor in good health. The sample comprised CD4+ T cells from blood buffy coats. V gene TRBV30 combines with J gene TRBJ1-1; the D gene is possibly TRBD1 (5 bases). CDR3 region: CAWRDRLNTEAFF. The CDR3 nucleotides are TGTGCCTGGAGAGACAGACTGAACACTGAAGCTTTCTTT.